The entry that follows covers one TCR beta chain sequence. Its specificity is not known. The entry originates in a study of T cell responses to AZD1222 COVID-19 vaccine. Study results and caveats: Donors skewed white British and female; clonal diversity was possibly underestimated.

This CDR3 region has 14 residues. In germline, CDR1 is MDHEN, CDR2 SYDVKM. The V end was cut by 2 bases, the J end by 2 bases, with 10 bases between. Some clones are missing from TCRdb's copy, which holds only in-frame ones; the method was immunoSEQ multiplex PCR. The sample contains 83,000 or so clones, about 82% of which appear only once. The origin of this receptor is an adult in good health. V usage is TRBV28 and J usage is TRBJ2-7; D gene uncertain. The sample was peripheral blood, taken on day 0 of AZD1222 vaccination. CDR3 loop: CASSLEPGTYEQYF. DNA of the CDR3: TGTGCCAGCAGTTTAGAGCCTGGGACCTACGAGCAGTACTTC.